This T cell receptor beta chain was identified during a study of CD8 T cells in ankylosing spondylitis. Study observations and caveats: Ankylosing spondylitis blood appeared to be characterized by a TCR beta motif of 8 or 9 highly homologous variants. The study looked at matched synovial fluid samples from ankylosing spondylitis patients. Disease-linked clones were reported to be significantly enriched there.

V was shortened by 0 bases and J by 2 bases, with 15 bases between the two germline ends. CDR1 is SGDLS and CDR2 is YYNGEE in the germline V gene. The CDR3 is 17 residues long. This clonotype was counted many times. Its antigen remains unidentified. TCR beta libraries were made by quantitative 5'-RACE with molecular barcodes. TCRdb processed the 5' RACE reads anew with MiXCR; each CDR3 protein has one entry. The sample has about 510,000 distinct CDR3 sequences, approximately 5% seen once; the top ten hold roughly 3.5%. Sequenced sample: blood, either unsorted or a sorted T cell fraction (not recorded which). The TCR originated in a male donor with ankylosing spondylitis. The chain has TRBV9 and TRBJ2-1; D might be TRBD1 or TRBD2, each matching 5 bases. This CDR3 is CASSVALSGTTYNEQFF. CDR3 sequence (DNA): TGTGCCAGCAGCGTAGCCCTCTCCGGGACCACCTACAATGAGCAGTTCTTC.